This entry concerns a single T cell receptor beta chain. Its antigen is currently not known. Nothing much larger sits one base from this clone, and base qualities are not available. The data stem from a study of cytomegalovirus exposure and HLA in healthy donors (dated by TCRdb to between 2016 and 2019). General notes on the study: According to an earlier analysis of around 600 of the donors, some 170 million T cells yielded roughly 110 million unique TCR beta sequences and less than 300 Gb of sequence data. Roughly 300 gigabases of sequencing data and roughly 80 million unique TCR sequences made up an early release that covered approximately 650 HLA-typed donors. Among the roughly 400 genotyped donors, around 81% belonged to the genetic ancestry cluster associated with self-reported Caucasian donors. The study was designed to test whether signatures of past pathogen exposure could be identified by cataloging public T cell receptors. The study used immunosequencing to profile the T cell repertoires of approximately 650 subjects and linked those repertoires to cytomegalovirus serostatus. Along with the roughly 610-subject first cohort, a separate validation cohort of over a hundred different subjects was used. High-throughput TCR immunosequencing, statistical association of individual TCRs with disease status, and machine learning were combined to predict cytomegalovirus infection status. In a later analysis, previously published TCR beta repertoires from hundreds of donors were re-analyzed and high-resolution HLA genotyping was added so that TCR occurrence patterns could be studied. In the later analysis, no new phenotypic data were used to find candidate immune exposures; instead, reliance was placed on TCR beta sequences and their occurrence across donors. An earlier analysis of several hundred of the donors applied high-throughput TCR beta sequencing to assess whether each TCR beta V gene segment acted as functional or pseudogenic. Donor age, sex, ethnicity and CMV serostatus were compiled together with the repertoire data. In a later genetic analysis, genome-wide SNP genotypes for about three fifths of the roughly 670 donors were used, and that subset was treated as a discovery cohort. All discovery cohort repertoires had been generated using a single sequencing platform. HLA typing covered class I and class II loci at four-digit resolution. The number of donors typed differed by locus, with about 629-630 for A, B, C, DRB1 and DQB1, more than 500 for DQA1, approximately 580 for DPA1, and some 470 for DPB1. A few DR-DQ haplotypes were treated as single units for association and clustering because of strong linkage in the cohort. Across 300 to 500 genotyped donors of the cohort, an average of about 240,000 unique TCR beta nucleotide sequences per donor were sequenced, and 15% to 20% of those sequences were non-productive. The research as a whole found: The study gave a list of under 200 TCR beta chains associated with cytomegalovirus. A few of the identified cytomegalovirus-associated TCR beta chains were confirmed in vitro to be specific for cytomegalovirus antigens. Compared with the approximately 600-donor mean, donors in an Asian-associated ancestry cluster had fewer N-insertions in productive TCRs, according to a later genetic analysis. According to the authors, the approach could potentially be generalized to other disease states and immunological phenotypes. V-gene and J-gene trimming of TCR beta chains was associated with a missense DCLRE1C variant in a later genetic analysis, and the association was replicated in an independent cohort. Some IMGT-functional V segments, including TRBV6-2 and TRBV6-3, could not be distinguished by the 87-base-pair reads and were therefore excluded. A later analysis associated approximately 17,000 TCR beta sequences with specific HLA alleles at a false discovery rate of 0.05. A further reported finding was that TCR beta sequences accurately predicted the HLA-A and HLA-B alleles for most subjects in the first cohort. Because some donors lacked HLA typing at each locus, the association tests relied only on the typed subset. Strong co-occurrence of HLA alleles, especially DR and DQ, made assigning TCR associations to individual alleles difficult. According to a later analysis, parvovirus B19, influenza, CMV and Epstein-Barr virus appeared linked to several top co-occurrence clusters. A later analysis found that most CMV-associated TCR beta chains appeared HLA-restricted, with HLA associations seemingly driven largely by CMV exposure. The classifier was reported to diagnose cytomegalovirus status with high specificity and sensitivity in both the original cohort and the validation cohort. Sequencing depth was assumed to be roughly uniform across donors in the presence/absence analyses, though that assumption may not hold. In this cohort, only TCR beta chains were sequenced, and detectable features were limited by the absence of alpha or paired-chain data. Correlated functional status among segregating V segments might be attributable to linkage disequilibrium, but an unknown experimental factor could not be ruled out. A cluster of highly shared sequence variants was judged likely to represent a technical artifact of the sequencing pipeline. In an earlier analysis of about 550 of the donors, most TCR beta V segments were observed in productive rearrangements about 87% or about 30% of the time, broadly matching IMGT annotations. Seventeen rarely observed V segments, including chromosome 9 orphons, were excluded from the earlier analysis of several hundred of the donors because counts were too low. Most TCR sequences were observed very rarely across donors, whereas some public TCRs were present in many individuals. In a later analysis, HLA-associated TCR beta chains were found to be more clonally expanded and to have lower generation probabilities than equally common non-associated chains. A later analysis found that TCR association rates varied across HLA loci, with DRB1 alleles showing the most associated TCRs and HLA-C alleles the fewest. For the cohort, immune exposure information was limited to CMV serostatus.

The library was made by the immunoSEQ multiplex PCR assay. For the multiplex PCR, a mixture combining 60 forward primers for TCR Vbeta segments and 13 reverse primers for TCR Jbeta segments was used. The CDR3 region of rearranged TCR beta genes was amplified from genomic DNA with a multiplex PCR assay. The Illumina HiSeq System was used to sequence the amplified TCR beta libraries as 87-base-pair reads. The paper's processing steps were these. Across the 500 to 700 repertoires, a later analysis counted 78 million or so unique TCR beta chains, around 11 million of which were shared by at least two donors. A nearest-neighbor algorithm error-corrected the raw reads and collapsed the reads into unique sequences, merging closely related sequences to remove PCR and sequencing errors. Alignment of CDR3 sequences to IMGT reference sequences was used to assign V, D and J gene segments. Each retained sequence needed at least a six-nucleotide match to both a V gene segment and a J gene segment. A rearrangement counted as productive if the CDR3 had no stop codons and remained in frame with V and J, and every other rearrangement counted as non-productive. Following IMGT convention, CDR3 was defined as the stretch from the second conserved V-encoded cysteine to the conserved J-encoded phenylalanine. The earlier analysis of approximately 500 of the donors excluded sequences that lacked an unambiguous match to a single V gene segment. An earlier analysis of over 450 of the donors classified V segments as functional when productive rearrangements were above 56.7% and as segregating when the standard deviation between donors was above 5%. To diagnose cytomegalovirus status from the catalog of TCR beta chain sequences, a statistical classification framework was built. In a later analysis, V and J genes were assigned by comparing TCR nucleotide sequences against IMGT/GENE-DB human TR gene sequences. Using the TCRdist pipeline, a later analysis assigned CDR3 sequences along with most-parsimonious VDJ recombination scenarios. In a later analysis, every TCR beta chain was defined by the combination of its CDR3 amino acid sequence and its V-gene family, and reads without a unique V-gene family were dropped. In a later analysis, 550 to 650 highly shared, low-generation-probability nucleotide sequences were removed to address suspected cross-contamination and a sequencing artifact. In a later analysis, a clonal expansion index for each public chain was calculated from normalized within-repertoire ranks of inferred template counts. A later analysis computed generation probabilities with a VDJ recombination model fitted to out-of-frame rearrangements, and checked the results against IGoR. In a later analysis, TCR-TCR, TCR-HLA and TCR-CMV co-occurrence was scored with hypergeometric tests, and a repertoire-size bias correction was applied to TCR pairs. To estimate false discovery rates, a later analysis permuted the HLA or CMV assignments 20 times. In a later analysis, co-occurring TCRs were grouped with DBSCAN, and TCRdist sequence similarity was added when clustering was performed within HLA-allele-positive subsets. Repertoires with fewer than 30,000 or more than 120,000 public chains, plus five repertoires with anomalous nucleotide sharing, were excluded from co-occurrence clustering. The immuneACCESS repertoire file appears here via TCRdb, limited to in-frame rearrangements. These files lack a portion of the clones; in checked studies, under half of the deficit traces to unresolved V genes, and the cause of the others is not known. V, J and clone size were drawn from that table, and D and trimming were deduced from the DNA. In all, the sample holds tens of thousands of clones, and around 81% of those were seen once. Of the sample, approximately 6% falls within the top ten clones.

The cohort consisted of fewer than 700 healthy bone marrow donors. All cohort members were sampled while nominally healthy, although unrecorded immune exposures were likely present. The donor was CMV seropositive and was included in the group of 290 or so seropositive cohort members. A peripheral blood sample was collected from each donor, and TCR beta sequencing was performed on peripheral blood mononuclear cells. Genomic DNA was extracted from the blood cell samples with the Qiagen DNeasy Blood Extraction Kit. CDR1 and CDR2 are drawn from the germline V gene: SNHLY, FYNNEI. Germline trimming amounts to 6 bases on V and 8 bases on J, with 9 as the count of junction bases outside the gene matches. Its CDR3 holds 14 amino acids, cysteine through phenylalanine. CDR3 DNA only is kept here, 42 bases in frame from base 1.

Recombination linked TRBV2 to TRBJ1-4; TRBD1 lines up with 7 middle nucleotides. Sequencing was carried out using PBMCs. The receptor was derived from a male donor in good health and CMV-seropositive. The DNA sequence is given as TGTGCCAGCAGCCCGGGACAGCTTGGGGAAAAACTGTTTTTT. Translated, this gives CASSPGQLGEKLFF.